This T cell receptor beta chain was recovered during a study of T cells after yellow fever vaccination. About the research overall: Preparation of fractions with low cell numbers was performed using SMART-Seq v4 Ultra Low Input. Study findings and constraints: Weaker in magnitude, the secondary response showed a faster peak on day 5 versus 15. Detected again after the booster were most primary-vaccination clones, at approximately 95% CD4 and about 89% CD8.

The 5'RACE template-switching step produced TCR cDNA and added a universal primer site and UMIs. From the 5' RACE reads, TCRdb called clonotypes with MiXCR, one entry per CDR3 protein. Of some 150,000 distinct CDR3 sequences detected, approximately 9.9% appear once; the ten largest clones hold 36%. Trimming removed 7 bases from V and 11 bases from J, with 11 bases in between. This CDR3 region has 10 residues. The germline V gene encodes CDR1 MNHNS and CDR2 SASEGT. With regard to this clonotype: The antigen remains unidentified.

The TCR was taken from a man younger than 35 who received the YFV17D yellow fever vaccine. Sequencing used CD8+ T cells sorted from PBMCs, obtained 15 days after the yellow fever booster vaccination. The rearrangement links TRBV6-1 to TRBJ1-1, with D hard to call. As DNA, the CDR3 is TGTGCCAGCATCACGCACTTGGCTTTCTTT. Protein sequence: CASITHLAFF.